This T cell receptor (beta chain) appears in the sequencing data of a study of tumor-infiltrating lymphocytes in primary liver carcinoma. Points on this clonotype: Sequence at one end of the junction differs from germline and may be a read error.

The study co-extracted DNA and RNA from roughly 20-30 mg of unsorted bulk tissue. This CDR3 contains 16 residues. Germline CDR1 is SQVTM and CDR2 is ANQGSEA. Reverse transcription of roughly 470 ng total RNA with a constant-region primer produced TCR beta cDNA. Construction of TCR beta libraries relied on three successive nested multiplex PCR rounds employing slightly modified ARM-PCR. With TRBV1-TRBV30 forward primers and a C-beta reverse primer, the first two PCR rounds were run for 10 to 11 cycles each. Each CDR3 protein is one row after TCRdb ran MiXCR on the multiplex PCR reads. The sample holds 80,000 to 100,000 distinct CDR3 sequences; roughly 70% are singletons and the top ten take 25% to 35%.

The source is a man aged 35 to 55 with primary liver carcinoma and hepatitis B virus infection. This chain connects TRBV29-1 to TRBJ2-4; tentative D call: TRBD1 (5 bases). Input material: tumor-adjacent normal liver tissue. The CDR3 loop reads CSPKPDSTKAKNIQYF. The CDR3 nucleotides are TGCAGCCCGAAACCCGACAGCACAAAAGCCAAAAACATTCAGTACTTT.